Below are 29 T cell receptor beta chains sequenced from a single sample in a study of HIV-infected children after antiretroviral therapy interruption. Indicated treatment: PENTA 11 planned treatment interruption arm or continuous ART arm. A 3' RACE protocol on RNA, with unique molecular identifiers, produced the TCR library. TCRdb ran MiXCR on the 3' RACE reads and lists one entry per CDR3 protein. The sample contains about 83,000 distinct CDR3 sequences, around 6.9% of which appear only once. The sample was CD45RA+ CD4+ T cells from PBMCs, pooled from several time points, taken from a donor given antiretroviral therapy, either interrupted or continuous. As for subset: naive CD4+ CD45RA+ CD45RO- T cells. Receptor source: a pool of human donors with HIV.

Ten or more counts support this clonotype. The CDR3 coding sequence is TGTGCCAGCAGCCTTCGACAGGGGAGTCAGCCCCAGCATTTT. Protein product: CASSLRQGSQPQHF. The rearrangement uses TRBV28 and TRBJ1-5; 8 bases map to TRBD1. This CDR3 is built from 14 residues. Germline-derived CDR1 and CDR2 are MDHEN and SYDVKM. V trimming: 6 bases; J trimming: 6 bases; junction bases outside the gene matches: 7.

This clonotype was observed many times. The chain joins TRBV20-1 to TRBJ2-1, with D perhaps TRBD2 (5 bases). Trimming shortened V by 2 bases and J by 5 bases, and 10 bases separated the two germline ends. The CDR3 is 13 amino acids. Germline CDR1 and CDR2: DFQATT and SNEGSKA (reference sequence). The CDR3 bases are TGCAGTGCTAGACAGCAGACTAACAATGAGCAGTTCTTC. It is translated as CSARQQTNNEQFF.

This clonotype turned up a few times. V is TRBV12-3 or TRBV12-4 and J is TRBJ1-1; 7 bases align to TRBD1. The CDR3 runs to 17 residues. The V gene end was trimmed by 3 bases and the J gene end by 5 bases; junction bases not matched to a gene: 15. This chain's CDR3 is CASSLGVGGNSVTEAFF. The CDR3 DNA reads as TGTGCCAGCAGTTTGGGCGTAGGGGGCAATTCGGTTACTGAAGCTTTCTTT.

This clonotype was picked up many times. The V and J genes are TRBV12-3 or TRBV12-4 and TRBJ2-1; 7 bases fit TRBD1. J was trimmed by 9 bases and V by 5 bases; bases with no gene match: 7. This CDR3 has 13 residues. CDR3 in amino acids: CASSAGTAGEQFF. CDR3 in DNA: TGTGCCAGCAGTGCCGGGACAGCTGGTGAGCAGTTCTTC.

This clonotype has ten or more counts. V is TRBV6-1 and J is TRBJ1-5; no firm D call. CDR1 is MNHNS, CDR2 SASEGT, per germline. The germline V and J ends were trimmed by 7 bases and 0 bases, with 7 bases remaining between them. This CDR3 contains 13 residues. CDR3 sequence reads: CASTRDSNQPQHF. The DNA of the CDR3 is TGTGCCAGCACGCGGGATAGCAATCAGCCCCAGCATTTT.

This clonotype turned up a few times. The rearrangement uses TRBV2 and TRBJ1-5; D perhaps matches TRBD1 (5 bases). Per germline, CDR1 SNHLY and CDR2 FYNNEI. V dropped 2 bases and J dropped 6 bases, with 17 bases sitting between them. CDR3 length: 16 amino acids. The CDR3 DNA reads TGTGCCAGCAGTGAAAAGGGGCATACAGAAGGTCAGCCCCAGCATTTT. Translation: CASSEKGHTEGQPQHF.

Ten or more counts support this clonotype. The chain joins TRBV12-3 or TRBV12-4 to TRBJ2-5; no definite D call. This CDR3 spans 13 amino acids. Trimming removed 6 bases from V and 4 bases from J, with 12 bases in between. The CDR3 DNA reads as TGTGCCAGCAGACCGCGTTCGACAGAGACCCAGTACTTC. Amino acid sequence: CASRPRSTETQYF.

This clonotype was recorded at least ten times. V gene TRBV19 combines with J gene TRBJ1-5, with D perhaps TRBD1 (5 bases). This CDR3 spans 15 amino acids. Germline-derived CDR1 and CDR2 are LNHDA and SQIVND (reference sequence). V lost 3 bases and J lost 1, with 10 bases in between. The CDR3 sequence is CASSIQGSSNQPQHF. The CDR3 DNA reads as TGTGCCAGTAGTATTCAGGGCTCAAGCAATCAGCCCCAGCATTTT.

This clonotype came up a few times. The rearrangement joins TRBV4-2 to TRBJ1-1, with 7 bases fitting TRBD1. The CDR3 spans 14 residues. The V gene end was trimmed by 4 bases and the J gene end by 0 bases; junction bases not matched to a gene: 2. Germline V lookup: CDR1 LGHNA, CDR2 YNFKEQ. The CDR3 loop reads CASSPTGLNTEAFF. CDR3 in DNA: TGTGCCAGCAGCCCGACAGGGCTGAACACTGAAGCTTTCTTT.

The chain is built from TRBV2 and TRBJ2-3, with D perhaps matching TRBD2 (6 bases). The CDR3 runs 12 residues. V was clipped by 7 bases and J by 4 bases, with 9 bases between them. From germline, CDR1 is SNHLY and CDR2 FYNNEI. CDR3 in DNA: TGTGCCAGCATGGGGGAGGCAGATACGCAGTATTTT. Translating it yields CASMGEADTQYF.

This clonotype was recorded at least ten times. The chain links TRBV20-1 to TRBJ1-1; 7 bases match TRBD1. The CDR3 runs to 14 residues. The ends lost 4 bases at V and 1 base at J; junction bases unmatched: 6. CDR1 is DFQATT and CDR2 is SNEGSKA in the germline V gene (reference sequence). For the CDR3, the DNA is TGCAGTGCTACTCCAGGGGGGCCGAACACTGAAGCTTTCTTT. This codes for CSATPGGPNTEAFF.

The sample holds a few counts of this clonotype. The chain has TRBV20-1 and TRBJ1-4; no definite D call. The germline V gene encodes CDR1 DFQATT and CDR2 SNEGSKA (reference sequence). V was shortened by 3 bases and J by 8 bases, with 13 bases between the two germline ends. The CDR3 contains 13 residues. The CDR3 reads CSARTPLREKLFF. As DNA, the CDR3 is TGCAGTGCTAGGACTCCATTAAGGGAAAAACTGTTTTTT.

In this sample, this clonotype turned up many times. The chain is built from TRBV7-2 and TRBJ2-3; no reliable D call. The CDR3 covers 11 residues. From germline, CDR1 is SGHTA and CDR2 FQGNSA. Trimming shortened V by 5 bases and J by 6 bases, and 6 bases separated the two germline ends. CDR3 amino acids: CASSKTDTQYF. CDR3 DNA sequence: TGTGCCAGCAGCAAAACGGATACGCAGTATTTT.

This clonotype has at least ten counts. The V call is TRBV27, the J call TRBJ1-6; the D gene is possibly TRBD1 (6 bases). This CDR3 is built from 15 residues. Germline V gene sequence: CDR1 MNHEY, CDR2 SMNVEV (reference sequence). Trimming cost V 6 bases and J 0 bases, with 9 bases left between them. This CDR3 is CASRSDSSYNSPLHF. The CDR3 DNA reads as TGTGCCAGCAGATCGGACAGCTCCTATAATTCACCCCTCCACTTT.

This clonotype appeared many times. The chain employs TRBV11-2 and TRBJ1-2; 9 bases match TRBD1. V lost 4 bases to trimming and J lost 3 bases; unmatched junction nucleotides: 9. The CDR3 covers 16 residues. The germline CDR1 and CDR2 sequences are SGHAT and FQNNGV. CDR3 bases: TGTGCCAGCAGCTCACGCCGGGACAGGGCCTACTATGGCTACACCTTC. Translation: CASSSRRDRAYYGYTF.

This clonotype was detected many times. CDR3 residues: CASSEPGTGFHGYTF. CDR3 in DNA: TGTGCCAGCAGTGAACCCGGGACAGGGTTTCATGGCTACACCTTC. The gene calls are TRBV25-1 and TRBJ1-2; 9 nucleotides agree with TRBD1. The V gene's germline CDR1 is MGHDK and CDR2 SYGVNS. CDR3 size: 15 residues. The V segment lost 2 bases and the J segment 6 bases; nucleotides outside the gene matches: 7.

The sample holds many counts of this clonotype. The gene calls are TRBV20-1 and TRBJ2-5; D is unclear. The CDR3 consists of 12 residues. Germline loops: CDR1 DFQATT, CDR2 SNEGSKA (reference sequence). V was pared by 1 base and J by 4 bases, with 7 bases between. CDR3 residues: CSARVRGETQYF. CDR3 DNA: TGCAGTGCTAGAGTTCGAGGAGAGACCCAGTACTTC.

This clonotype came up many times. The chain recombines TRBV6-1 with TRBJ1-2, with a possible D match to TRBD1 (6 bases). The CDR3 length is 14 residues. Trimming removed 8 bases at V and 8 bases at J, with 21 bases between. Germline CDR1 reads MNHNS; CDR2 reads SASEGT. In nucleotides, the CDR3 is TGTGCCAGCTATCCGGGACACCAGGCGGGGGGCTACACCTTC. It encodes CASYPGHQAGGYTF.

In its sample, this clonotype was seen many times. This chain connects TRBV15 to TRBJ1-6; 8 bases are shared with TRBD1. V lost 0 bases and J lost 9; bases outside the gene matches: 4. In germline, CDR1 is LNHNV, CDR2 YYDKDF (reference sequence). This CDR3 comprises 15 residues. The CDR3 sequence: CATSRDQGAPSPLHF. The CDR3, as DNA: TGTGCCACCAGCAGAGATCAGGGGGCGCCTTCACCCCTCCACTTT.

This clonotype was recorded at least ten times. The rearrangement links TRBV10-3 to TRBJ2-2; no firm D call. CDR1 and CDR2 from the germline V gene are ENHRY and SYGVKD. This CDR3 region has 17 residues. V shed 6 bases and J shed 0 bases, with 17 bases lying between them. This chain's CDR3 is CAISAPKGFSNTGELFF. CDR3 coding DNA: TGTGCCATCAGCGCCCCGAAAGGGTTTTCGAACACCGGGGAGCTGTTTTTT.

This clonotype was counted at least ten times. The V call is TRBV19, the J call TRBJ1-4; 7 bases fit TRBD1. With 6 bases clipped from V and 6 bases from J, the junction kept 4 bases outside the gene matches. Germline CDR1 and CDR2: LNHDA and SQIVND (reference sequence). The CDR3 has 13 residues. DNA of the CDR3: TGTGCCAGTAGGCTTACAGGGGATGAAAAACTGTTTTTT. This gives the protein CASRLTGDEKLFF.

This clonotype was observed many times. The chain employs TRBV6-1 and TRBJ1-5, with a weak D call TRBD1 (5 bases). This CDR3 contains 15 residues. The V gene lost 3 bases and the J gene lost 4 bases, with 13 bases spanning the gap. Germline CDR1 is MNHNS and CDR2 is SASEGT. In DNA form, the CDR3 reads TGTGCCAGCAGTGAGATGGGGCTGGGGAATCAGCCCCAGCATTTT. Its protein product is CASSEMGLGNQPQHF.

This sequence joins TRBV14 and TRBJ2-1; 9 bases align to TRBD1. The CDR3 covers 16 residues. Losses at the gene ends were 0 bases for V and 4 bases for J; bases not matched to a gene: 4. CDR1 and CDR2 (germline): SGHDN, FVKESK. The CDR3 DNA reads as TGTGCCAGCAGCCAAGAGTACGGACAGGGGTACAATGAGCAGTTCTTC. It specifies CASSQEYGQGYNEQFF.

This clonotype was counted only a few times. The chain has TRBV12-3 or TRBV12-4 and TRBJ2-1; 11 positions agree with TRBD2. The CDR3 extends over 16 amino acids. J was trimmed by 8 bases and V by 3 bases; bases with no gene match: 9. The CDR3 loop is CASSLDSGGAEYEQFF. CDR3 DNA: TGTGCCAGCAGTTTGGATAGCGGGGGGGCGGAGTATGAGCAGTTCTTC.

In this sample, this clonotype turned up a few times. This rearrangement joins TRBV12-3 or TRBV12-4 to TRBJ2-7, with 10 bases fitting TRBD1. The junction had 5 bases not matched to a gene; V was cut back by 4 bases and J by 2 bases. This CDR3 region has 15 residues. The CDR3 is CASSYRQGAAYEQYF. CDR3 bases: TGTGCCAGCAGTTACAGACAGGGGGCGGCCTACGAGCAGTACTTC.

This clonotype has more than one count but fewer than ten. This chain joins TRBV29-1 and TRBJ1-1; the D is unclear. V dropped 7 bases and J dropped 0 bases, with 12 bases sitting between them. This CDR3 spans 13 amino acids. The germline V gene has CDR1 SQVTM and CDR2 ANQGSEA. Here the CDR3 reads CSGARKLNTEAFF. CDR3 DNA sequence: TGCAGCGGGGCTCGTAAGTTGAACACTGAAGCTTTCTTT. The whole variable domain, filled in from reference TRBV29-1 and TRBJ1-1, reads SAVISQKPSRDICQRGTSLTIQCQVDSQVTMMFWYRQQPGQSLTLIATANQGSEATYESGFVIDKFPISRPNLTFSTLTVSNMSPEDSSIYLCSGARKLNTEAFFGQGTRLTVV.

V is TRBV19 and J is TRBJ2-5; D is possibly TRBD2 (6 bases). The CDR3 has 15 residues. Germline assignment: CDR1 LNHDA and CDR2 SQIVND (reference sequence). Trimming took off 4 bases at V and 0 bases at J, with 12 bases between the two ends. Written as DNA, the CDR3 is TGTGCCAGTAGTAGCCGGGGACTCAACCAAGAGACCCAGTACTTC. Its protein product is CASSSRGLNQETQYF.

There are many counts of this clonotype. The chain links TRBV27 to TRBJ2-3, with a weak D call TRBD2 (6 bases). Germline V gene data show CDR1 as MNHEY and CDR2 as SMNVEV (reference sequence). V was shortened by 7 bases and J by 4 bases, with 12 bases between the two germline ends. This CDR3 has 13 residues. This CDR3 reads CASNGGWSDTQYF. The CDR3, as DNA: TGTGCCAGCAATGGAGGGTGGTCAGATACGCAGTATTTT.

This clonotype came up a few times. The genes are TRBV11-2 and TRBJ2-1; 11 bases are a match to TRBD2. The CDR3 is 17 amino acids. Trimming took 1 base from V and 9 from J; bases not matched to a gene: 11. Germline V lookup: CDR1 SGHAT, CDR2 FQNNGV. The CDR3 is CASSLGNSGGAKGEQFF. CDR3 sequence (DNA): TGTGCCAGCAGCTTAGGGAATAGCGGGGGGGCGAAGGGTGAGCAGTTCTTC.